A selection of T cell receptor beta chains follows, all from one sample in a study of cytomegalovirus exposure and HLA in healthy donors. Sequenced by immunoSEQ multiplex PCR; TCRdb stores in-frame clones only, minus some. The sample table sets out 140,000 to 150,000 clones. The sequencing sample was made of PBMCs. These receptors were taken from a woman aged 50 to 65 in good health and CMV-seronegative. CDR3s include the opening cysteine and the closing phenylalanine or tryptophan. D genes are given only for firm matches.

DNA	CDR3	D	J	V
TGCAGCGCTCGCAGGGGATCCGACACTGAAGCTTTCTTT	CSARRGSDTEAFF	NA	TRBJ1-1	TRBV29-1
TGTGCCAGTAGTCGGACGGACAACAACGATGAGCAGTTCTTC	CASSRTDNNDEQFF	NA	TRBJ2-1	TRBV19
TGCAGCGTTGAAGATCTACTAGAAAACAATGAGCAGTTCTTC	CSVEDLLENNEQFF	NA	TRBJ2-1	TRBV29-1
TGCGCCAGCAGCTGGGGGACAGATAATCAGCCCCAGCATTTT	CASSWGTDNQPQHF	TRBD1	TRBJ1-5	TRBV5-1
TGTGCCAGCAGTTTGTCAGGGGATGGAGGCTACACCTTC	CASSLSGDGGYTF	NA	TRBJ1-2	TRBV28
TGTGCCAGCAGTTTTTCCTCCCCGGAGACCCAGTACTTC	CASSFSSPETQYF	NA	TRBJ2-5	TRBV6-6
TGTGCCAGCAGCCCCGGGATGAACACTGAAGCTTTCTTT	CASSPGMNTEAFF	NA	TRBJ1-1	TRBV9
TGTGCCTGGGGGACAGGGGCCTATGGCTACACCTTC	CAWGTGAYGYTF	TRBD1	TRBJ1-2	TRBV30
TGTGCCAGCAGCAAGGGACTCGGCCGGGGAGATACGCAGTATTTT	CASSKGLGRGDTQYF	NA	TRBJ2-3	TRBV7-2
TGTGCCAGTACCCGGACAGGGGACCAGCCCCAGCATTTT	CASTRTGDQPQHF	TRBD1	TRBJ1-5	TRBV19
TGTGCCAGCCGCCTCCCCGGGACAGGGGGGGCGAACACCGGGGAGCTGTTTTTT	CASRLPGTGGANTGELFF	TRBD1	TRBJ2-2	TRBV28
TGTGCCAGCAGTCCAGGTTGGACAGGGTTGGATGGCTACACCTTC	CASSPGWTGLDGYTF	TRBD1	TRBJ1-2	TRBV28
TGTGCCAGTAGTCTGACTAGCGGGGCAGCCTACGAGCAGTACTTC	CASSLTSGAAYEQYF	TRBD2	TRBJ2-7	TRBV19
TGTGCCAGCAGCCCAGGGGGCCAAAATGAAAAACTGTTTTTT	CASSPGGQNEKLFF	TRBD1	TRBJ1-4	TRBV11-1
TGTGCCAGCAGCTCCAGCGGAAACACCGGGGAGCTGTTTTTT	CASSSSGNTGELFF	NA	TRBJ2-2	TRBV9
TGTGCCAGCAGCATCCGGGACTCCTCCCGGTGGGAGCAGTACTTC	CASSIRDSSRWEQYF	NA	TRBJ2-7	TRBV9
TGCGCCAGCAGTCCGGACAGGTACCAAGAGACCCAGTACTTC	CASSPDRYQETQYF	TRBD1	TRBJ2-5	TRBV5-1
TGTGCCAGCAGTCCCCTAACCTTACAGGGGGCCTATGGCTACACCTTC	CASSPLTLQGAYGYTF	TRBD1	TRBJ1-2	TRBV28
TGTGCCAGCTCACCATCAGGACAGAAAAATGAAAAACTGTTTTTT	CASSPSGQKNEKLFF	NA	TRBJ1-4	TRBV18
TGCAGCGTTGTGCGGGACAGGGGGTACAATGAGCAGTTCTTC	CSVVRDRGYNEQFF	TRBD1	TRBJ2-1	TRBV29-1
TGTGCCAGCAGCACCGGGACTCACTACGAGCAGTACTTC	CASSTGTHYEQYF	NA	TRBJ2-7	TRBV7-6
TGTGCCAGCAGCTTGGCCGGGACTAGCGGGTACACCGGGGAGCTGTTTTTT	CASSLAGTSGYTGELFF	TRBD2	TRBJ2-2	TRBV7-2
TGTGCCAGCAGCCAAGCTCCGAACAGGGGAGAGACCCAGTACTTC	CASSQAPNRGETQYF	TRBD1	TRBJ2-5	TRBV4-2
TGTGCCAGTACCCCGGTAGGGGTAAACACCGGGGAGCTGTTTTTT	CASTPVGVNTGELFF	NA	TRBJ2-2	TRBV19
TGTGCCAGCAGCCTACAGGGTGGAGAGACCCAGTACTTC	CASSLQGGETQYF	NA	TRBJ2-5	TRBV2
TGTGCCAGCAGTTCGGACAGGGGAACCCTCTATGGCTACACCTTC	CASSSDRGTLYGYTF	TRBD1	TRBJ1-2	TRBV6-1
TGCGCCAGCAGCCCGAGACAGGGGGCTGGGAACACCATATATTTT	CASSPRQGAGNTIYF	TRBD1	TRBJ1-3	TRBV4-1
TGTGCCAGTAGTTCAACATCGGACAGGTATGGCTACACCTTC	CASSSTSDRYGYTF	TRBD1	TRBJ1-2	TRBV19
TGTGCCAGCAGTGAAGGCAGGAACACTGAAGCTTTCTTT	CASSEGRNTEAFF	NA	TRBJ1-1	TRBV6-1
TGCGCCAGCAGTGAGCTTGACAGGGGAGGCACTGAAGCTTTCTTT	CASSELDRGGTEAFF	TRBD1	TRBJ1-1	TRBV10-2
TGTGCCAGCAGCTTAACCGGGACTAGGGGTTACGGGCAGTACTTC	CASSLTGTRGYGQYF	TRBD2	TRBJ2-7	TRBV5-4
TGTGCCAGTTTCCAGAGGGACAGGGGGAAGGGACTAGCGGGAGCGACGGTCTACGAGCAGTACTTC	CASFQRDRGKGLAGATVYEQYF	TRBD2	TRBJ2-7	TRBV2
TGCGCCAGCAGAGCAGGGGGAGAAGGTGAGCAGTTCTTC	CASRAGGEGEQFF	TRBD1	TRBJ2-1	TRBV5-1
TGTGCCAGCAGCTTAAGCGGGCCGACACTCGGGGAAAAACTGTTTTTT	CASSLSGPTLGEKLFF	NA	TRBJ1-4	TRBV7-6
TGTGCCAGCTCACTAGGGACAGGGCATCAGCCCCAGCATTTT	CASSLGTGHQPQHF	TRBD1	TRBJ1-5	TRBV18
TGTGCCAGCAGCGTCCCAGACGCGGGTGCCTACAATGAGCAGTTCTTC	CASSVPDAGAYNEQFF	NA	TRBJ2-1	TRBV9
TGTGCCAGCAGCCCGGGGGACAGAGCAAACTATGGCTACACCTTC	CASSPGDRANYGYTF	TRBD1	TRBJ1-2	TRBV7-2
TGTGCCTGGTGGGGCGGGACAGGCAACGAGCAGTACTTC	CAWWGGTGNEQYF	TRBD1	TRBJ2-7	TRBV30
TGTGCCAGTAGTATAGGGGTCCTAGCGGGAGTAGGAAATGAGCAGTTCTTC	CASSIGVLAGVGNEQFF	TRBD2	TRBJ2-1	TRBV19
TGTGCCAGCAGTCCCTGGGACAGCTGTAATGAAAAACTGTTTTTT	CASSPWDSCNEKLFF	TRBD1	TRBJ1-4	TRBV6-1
TGTGCCAGCAGCTTTACGTTTGGCCCCGGAGGAGCAGAAGCTTTCTTT	CASSFTFGPGGAEAFF	NA	TRBJ1-1	TRBV5-8
TGTGCCAGCAGCCCAGGGACAGAGAGGGAGTTCTTC	CASSPGTEREFF	TRBD1	TRBJ2-1	TRBV2
TGTGCCAGCAGCCCTGGGACAGGGGCCTACGAGCAGTACTTC	CASSPGTGAYEQYF	TRBD1	TRBJ2-7	TRBV11-3
TGCGCCAGCAGCTTCACGACTAGCTTAAACTCCTACGAGCAGTACTTC	CASSFTTSLNSYEQYF	TRBD2	TRBJ2-7	TRBV5-1
TGTGCCAGCATGGGGACAGGGGAGAGTGAAAAACTGTTTTTT	CASMGTGESEKLFF	TRBD1	TRBJ1-4	TRBV28
TGCGCCAGCAGCCGCTTATATCCCGGGACTAGCGGGGGGCGGGATACGCAGTATTTT	CASSRLYPGTSGGRDTQYF	TRBD2	TRBJ2-3	TRBV4-1
TGTGCCAGCAGCTTCCGGCTAGCGGGGTTTTACGAGCAGTACTTC	CASSFRLAGFYEQYF	TRBD2	TRBJ2-7	TRBV13
TGTGCCAGCAGTTCACCGGGACTAGCGGGAGAAGTTGCGCAGTTCTTC	CASSSPGLAGEVAQFF	TRBD2	TRBJ2-1	TRBV28
TGTGCCAGCAGCCCCGGAGGGCAGTCACCCTATAGGTATGGCTACACCTTC	CASSPGGQSPYRYGYTF	NA	TRBJ1-2	TRBV4-2
TGTGCCAGCAGCTTGATCTCGGGCGGGGAGACCCAGTACTTC	CASSLISGGETQYF	NA	TRBJ2-5	TRBV7-9
TGTGCCAGCAGCTTAGTTCTTGGCAGGGGGATTAGCTCTGGGGCCAACGTCCTGACTTTC	CASSLVLGRGISSGANVLTF	TRBD1	TRBJ2-6	TRBV7-8
TGTGCCAGCGGGCGGGCGGGGGACTCCTACGAGCAGTACTTC	CASGRAGDSYEQYF	TRBD2	TRBJ2-7	TRBV6-1
TGTGCCAGCTCACCCCTCCGGACATATTCTGCGGACGAGCAGTACTTC	CASSPLRTYSADEQYF	NA	TRBJ2-7	TRBV18
TGTGCCAGCAGTCCCTCGAGCGGGAGGCCCTACGAGCAGTACTTC	CASSPSSGRPYEQYF	TRBD2	TRBJ2-7	TRBV28
TGTGCCAGCAGTGCCCTCGGGACTGAAGCTTTCTTT	CASSALGTEAFF	NA	TRBJ1-1	TRBV2
TGTGCCAGCAGCCAGGTTGGGGAGTGGGGCAATCAGCCCCAGCATTTT	CASSQVGEWGNQPQHF	NA	TRBJ1-5	TRBV28
TGCAGTGCCCTAGACAGAAAACTGTTTTTT	CSALDRKLFF	NA	TRBJ1-4	TRBV20-1
TGTGCCAGCTCACCACTGTACGGGAGCAGCAAGGAGACCCAGTACTTC	CASSPLYGSSKETQYF	NA	TRBJ2-5	TRBV18
TGTGCCAGCAGTGCGGGTAACACTGAAGCTTTCTTT	CASSAGNTEAFF	NA	TRBJ1-1	TRBV7-8
TGTGCCAGCAGTACGAGCTCCTACGAGCAGTACTTC	CASSTSSYEQYF	NA	TRBJ2-7	TRBV2